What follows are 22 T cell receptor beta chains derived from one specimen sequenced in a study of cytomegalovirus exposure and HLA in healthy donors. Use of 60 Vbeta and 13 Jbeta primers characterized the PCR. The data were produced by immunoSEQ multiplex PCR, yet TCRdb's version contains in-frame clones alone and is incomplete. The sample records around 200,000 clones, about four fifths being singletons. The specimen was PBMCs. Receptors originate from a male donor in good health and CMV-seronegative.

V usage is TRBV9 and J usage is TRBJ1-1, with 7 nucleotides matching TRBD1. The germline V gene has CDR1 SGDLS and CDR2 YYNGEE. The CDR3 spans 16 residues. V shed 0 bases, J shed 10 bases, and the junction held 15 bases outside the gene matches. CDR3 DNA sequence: TGTGCCAGCAGCGTAGGAGCAGGGGGTGAGAGGGTGGGAGCTTTCTTT. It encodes CASSVGAGGERVGAFF.

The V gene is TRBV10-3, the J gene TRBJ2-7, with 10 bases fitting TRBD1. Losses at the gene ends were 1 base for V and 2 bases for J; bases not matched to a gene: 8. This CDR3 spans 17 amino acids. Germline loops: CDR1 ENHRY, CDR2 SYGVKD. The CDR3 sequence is CAISEFLNGQGAYEQYF. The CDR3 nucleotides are TGTGCCATCAGTGAGTTTTTAAATGGACAGGGGGCCTACGAGCAGTACTTC.

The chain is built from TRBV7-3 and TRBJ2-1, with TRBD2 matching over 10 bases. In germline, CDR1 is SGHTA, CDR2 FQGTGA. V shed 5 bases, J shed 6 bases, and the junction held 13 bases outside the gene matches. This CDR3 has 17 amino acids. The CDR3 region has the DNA TGTGCCAGCAGCCGCACCCCAGCGGGAGGGCCAACCAATGAGCAGTTCTTC. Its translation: CASSRTPAGGPTNEQFF.

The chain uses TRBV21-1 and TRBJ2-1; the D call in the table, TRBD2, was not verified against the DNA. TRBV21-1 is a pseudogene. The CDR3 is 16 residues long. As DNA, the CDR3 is TGTGCCAGCAGCAAAATAAGCGGGAGGTATCGCAATGAGCAGTTCTTC. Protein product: CASSKISGRYRNEQFF.

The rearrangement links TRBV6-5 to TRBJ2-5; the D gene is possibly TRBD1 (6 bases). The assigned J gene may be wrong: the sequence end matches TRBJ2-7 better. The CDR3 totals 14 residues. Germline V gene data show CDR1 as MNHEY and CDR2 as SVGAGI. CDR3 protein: CASSWQGSSYEQYF. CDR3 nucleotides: TGTGCCAGCAGTTGGCAGGGGTCCTCCTACGAGCAGTACTTC.

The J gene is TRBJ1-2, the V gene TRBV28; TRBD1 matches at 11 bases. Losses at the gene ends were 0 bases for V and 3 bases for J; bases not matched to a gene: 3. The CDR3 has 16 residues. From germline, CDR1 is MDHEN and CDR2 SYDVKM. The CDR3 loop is CASSLWEGQGDYGYTF. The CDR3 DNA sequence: TGTGCCAGCAGTTTATGGGAGGGACAGGGGGACTATGGCTACACCTTC.

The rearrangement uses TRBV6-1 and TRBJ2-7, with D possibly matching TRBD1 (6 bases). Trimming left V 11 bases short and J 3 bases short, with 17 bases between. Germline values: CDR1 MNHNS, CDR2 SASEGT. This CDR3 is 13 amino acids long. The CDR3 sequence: CAGSREQGYEQYF. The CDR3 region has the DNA TGTGCCGGGTCCAGGGAACAGGGCTACGAGCAGTACTTC.

CDR3 bases: TGTGCCAGCGGGGGCTACACCGGGGAGCTGTTTTTT. Protein product: CASGGYTGELFF. The chain links TRBV10-3 to TRBJ2-2; tentative D call: TRBD2 (7 bases). The length of the CDR3 is 12 residues. V lost 10 bases to trimming and J lost 3 bases, with 9 bases between them. From germline, CDR1 is ENHRY and CDR2 SYGVKD.

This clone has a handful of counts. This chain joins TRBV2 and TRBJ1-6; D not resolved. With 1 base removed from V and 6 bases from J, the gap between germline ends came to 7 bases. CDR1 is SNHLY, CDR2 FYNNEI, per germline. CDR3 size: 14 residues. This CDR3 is CASSEVGTNSPLHF. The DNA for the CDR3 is TGTGCCAGCAGTGAAGTGGGCACTAATTCACCCCTCCACTTT. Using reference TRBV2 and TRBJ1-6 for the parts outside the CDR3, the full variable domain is EPEVTQTPSHQVTQMGQEVILRCVPISNHLYFYWYRQILGQKVEFLVSFYNNEISEKSEIFDDQFSVERPDGSNFTLKIRSTKLEDSAMYFCASSEVGTNSPLHFGNGTRLTVT.

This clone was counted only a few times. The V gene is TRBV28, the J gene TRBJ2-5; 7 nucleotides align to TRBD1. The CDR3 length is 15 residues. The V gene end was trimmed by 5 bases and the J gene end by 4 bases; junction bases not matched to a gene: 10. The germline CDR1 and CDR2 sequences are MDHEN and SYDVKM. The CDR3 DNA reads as TGTGCCAGCAGTCGAACCCAGGACAGGACAGAGACCCAGTACTTC. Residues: CASSRTQDRTETQYF.

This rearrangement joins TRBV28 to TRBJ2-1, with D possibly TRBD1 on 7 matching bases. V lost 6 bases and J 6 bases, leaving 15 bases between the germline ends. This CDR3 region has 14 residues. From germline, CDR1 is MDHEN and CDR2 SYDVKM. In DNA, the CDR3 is TGTGCCAGCAGAACCCAGGGGGGCGGCAATGAGCAGTTCTTC. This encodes CASRTQGGGNEQFF.

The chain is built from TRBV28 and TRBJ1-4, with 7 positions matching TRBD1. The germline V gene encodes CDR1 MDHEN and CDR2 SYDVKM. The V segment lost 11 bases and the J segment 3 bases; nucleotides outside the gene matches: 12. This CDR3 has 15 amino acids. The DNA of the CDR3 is TGTGCCGGTCGCCCTGGACAGGAGCCTAATGAAAAACTGTTTTTT. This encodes CAGRPGQEPNEKLFF.

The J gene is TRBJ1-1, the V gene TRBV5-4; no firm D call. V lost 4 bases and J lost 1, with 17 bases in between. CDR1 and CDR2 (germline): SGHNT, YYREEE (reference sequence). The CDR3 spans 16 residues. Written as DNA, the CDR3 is TGTGCCAGCAGCCCCGATCTCTTCGTCAGGAACACTGAAGCTTTCTTT. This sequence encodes CASSPDLFVRNTEAFF.

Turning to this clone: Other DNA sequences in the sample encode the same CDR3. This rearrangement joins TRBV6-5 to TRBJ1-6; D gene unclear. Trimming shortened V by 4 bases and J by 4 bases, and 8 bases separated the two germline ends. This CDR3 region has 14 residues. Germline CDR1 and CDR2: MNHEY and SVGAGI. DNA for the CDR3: TGTGCCAGCAGTTTACAGCATTATAATTCACCCCTCCACTTT. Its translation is CASSLQHYNSPLHF.

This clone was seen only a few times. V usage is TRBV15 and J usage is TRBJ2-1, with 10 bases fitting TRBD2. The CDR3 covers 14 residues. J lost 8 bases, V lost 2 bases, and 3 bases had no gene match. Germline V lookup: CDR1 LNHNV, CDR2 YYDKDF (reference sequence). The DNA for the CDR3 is TGTGCCACCAGCAGACCTAGCGGGGGCTATGAGCAGTTCTTC. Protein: CATSRPSGGYEQFF.

The CDR3, as DNA: TGTGCCAGCTCACTACGGGACACAGAGACCCAGTACTTC. This translates into CASSLRDTETQYF. The gene calls are TRBV18 and TRBJ2-5, with D possibly TRBD1 on 6 matching bases. V lost 4 bases and J lost 4, with 10 bases in between. The V gene's germline CDR1 is KGHSH and CDR2 LQKENI. The CDR3 contains 13 residues.

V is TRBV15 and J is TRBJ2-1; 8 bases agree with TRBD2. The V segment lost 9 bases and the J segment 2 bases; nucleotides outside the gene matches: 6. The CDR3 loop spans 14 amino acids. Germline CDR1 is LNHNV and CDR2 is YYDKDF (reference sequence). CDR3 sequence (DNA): TGTGCCACGAGGAAGCGGGAGACCTACAATGAGCAGTTCTTC. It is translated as CATRKRETYNEQFF.

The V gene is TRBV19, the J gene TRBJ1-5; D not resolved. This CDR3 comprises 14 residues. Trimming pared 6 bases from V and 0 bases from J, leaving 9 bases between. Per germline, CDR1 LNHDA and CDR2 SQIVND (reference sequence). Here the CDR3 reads CASRMGHSNQPQHF. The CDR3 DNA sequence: TGTGCCAGTAGGATGGGCCATAGCAATCAGCCCCAGCATTTT.

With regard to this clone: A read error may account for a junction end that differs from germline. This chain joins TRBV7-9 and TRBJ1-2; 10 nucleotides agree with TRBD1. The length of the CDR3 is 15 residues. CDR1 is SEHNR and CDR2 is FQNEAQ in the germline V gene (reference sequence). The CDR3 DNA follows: TGTTCCAGCAGCCCCGATGGGACAGGGGTAGGCGGCTACACCTTC. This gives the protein CSSSPDGTGVGGYTF.

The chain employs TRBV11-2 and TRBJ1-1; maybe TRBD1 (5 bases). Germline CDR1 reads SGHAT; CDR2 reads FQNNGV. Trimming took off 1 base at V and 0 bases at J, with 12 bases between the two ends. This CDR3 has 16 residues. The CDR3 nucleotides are TGTGCCAGCAGCTTAGTGGGGGGGAGCGTGAACACTGAAGCTTTCTTT. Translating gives CASSLVGGSVNTEAFF. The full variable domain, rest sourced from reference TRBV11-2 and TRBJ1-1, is EAGVAQSPRYKIIEKRQSVAFWCNPISGHATLYWYQQILGQGPKLLIQFQNNGVVDDSQLPKDRFSAERLKGVDSTLKIQPAKLEDSAVYLCASSLVGGSVNTEAFFGQGTRLTVV.

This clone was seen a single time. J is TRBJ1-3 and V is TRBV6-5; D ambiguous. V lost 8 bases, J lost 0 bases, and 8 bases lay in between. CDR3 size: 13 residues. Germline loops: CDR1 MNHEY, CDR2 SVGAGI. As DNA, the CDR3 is TGTGCCAGCGGGCTAAGCTCTGGAAACACCATATATTTT. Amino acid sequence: CASGLSSGNTIYF.

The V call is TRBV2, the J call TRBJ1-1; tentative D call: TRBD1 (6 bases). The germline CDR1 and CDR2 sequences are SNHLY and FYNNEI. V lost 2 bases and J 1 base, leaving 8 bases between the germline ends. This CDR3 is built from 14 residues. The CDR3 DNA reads TGTGCCAGCAGTGAAAACAGGGAGAACACTGAAGCTTTCTTT. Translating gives CASSENRENTEAFF. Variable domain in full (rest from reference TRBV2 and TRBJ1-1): EPEVTQTPSHQVTQMGQEVILRCVPISNHLYFYWYRQILGQKVEFLVSFYNNEISEKSEIFDDQFSVERPDGSNFTLKIRSTKLEDSAMYFCASSENRENTEAFFGQGTRLTVV.